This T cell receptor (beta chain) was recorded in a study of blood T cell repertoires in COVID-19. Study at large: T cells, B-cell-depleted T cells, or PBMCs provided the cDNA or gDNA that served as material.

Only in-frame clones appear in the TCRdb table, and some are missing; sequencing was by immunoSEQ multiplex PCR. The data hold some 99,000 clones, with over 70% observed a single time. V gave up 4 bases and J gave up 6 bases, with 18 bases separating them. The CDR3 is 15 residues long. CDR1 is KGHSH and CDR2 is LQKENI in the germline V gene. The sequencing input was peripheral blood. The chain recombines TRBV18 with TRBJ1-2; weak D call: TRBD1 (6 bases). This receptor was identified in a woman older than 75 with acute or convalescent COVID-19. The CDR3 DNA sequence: TGTGCCAGCTCACTCGACAGGACCGCGCCGAATGGCTACACCTTC. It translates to CASSLDRTAPNGYTF.